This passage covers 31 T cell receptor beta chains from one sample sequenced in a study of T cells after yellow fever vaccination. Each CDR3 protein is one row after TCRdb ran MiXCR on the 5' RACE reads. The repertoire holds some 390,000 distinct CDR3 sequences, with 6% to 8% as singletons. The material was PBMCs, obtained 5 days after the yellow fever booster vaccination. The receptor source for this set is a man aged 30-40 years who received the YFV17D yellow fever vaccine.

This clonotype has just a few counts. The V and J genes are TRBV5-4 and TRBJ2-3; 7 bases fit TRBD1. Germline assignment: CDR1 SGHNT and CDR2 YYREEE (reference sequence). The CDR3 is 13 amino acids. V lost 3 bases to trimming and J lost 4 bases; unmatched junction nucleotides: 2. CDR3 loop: CASSSTGADTQYF. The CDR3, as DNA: TGTGCCAGCAGCTCAACAGGGGCAGATACGCAGTATTTT.

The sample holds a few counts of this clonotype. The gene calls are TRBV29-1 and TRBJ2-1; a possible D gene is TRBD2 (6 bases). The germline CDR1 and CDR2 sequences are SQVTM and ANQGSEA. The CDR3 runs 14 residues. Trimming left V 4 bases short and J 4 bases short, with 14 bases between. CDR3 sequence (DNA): TGCAGCGTTGTCCTCCGGCGGGATTACAATGAGCAGTTCTTC. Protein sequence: CSVVLRRDYNEQFF.

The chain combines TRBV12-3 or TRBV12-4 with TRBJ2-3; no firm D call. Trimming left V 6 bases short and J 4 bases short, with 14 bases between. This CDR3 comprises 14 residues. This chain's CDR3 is CASRKGPPADTQYF. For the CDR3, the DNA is TGTGCCAGCAGAAAGGGTCCCCCGGCAGATACGCAGTATTTT.

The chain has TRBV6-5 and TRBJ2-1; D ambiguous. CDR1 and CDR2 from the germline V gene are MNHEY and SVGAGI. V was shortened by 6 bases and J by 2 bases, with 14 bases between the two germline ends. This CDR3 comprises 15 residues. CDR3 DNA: TGTGCCAGCAGCCGACCCGACTCACCCTACAATGAGCAGTTCTTC. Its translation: CASSRPDSPYNEQFF.

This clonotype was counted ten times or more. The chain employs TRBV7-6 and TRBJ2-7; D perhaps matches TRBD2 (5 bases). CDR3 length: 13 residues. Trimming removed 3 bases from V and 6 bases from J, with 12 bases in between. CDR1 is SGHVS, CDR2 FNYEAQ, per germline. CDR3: CASSFHQAGEQYF. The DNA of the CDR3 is TGTGCCAGCAGCTTTCACCAGGCGGGCGAGCAGTACTTC.

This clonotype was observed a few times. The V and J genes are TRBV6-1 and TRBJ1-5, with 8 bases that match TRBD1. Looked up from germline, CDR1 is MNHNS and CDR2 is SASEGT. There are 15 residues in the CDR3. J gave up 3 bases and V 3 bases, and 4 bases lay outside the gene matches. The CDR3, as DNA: TGTGCCAGCAGTGACAGACAGGGGATCAATCAGCCCCAGCATTTT. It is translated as CASSDRQGINQPQHF.

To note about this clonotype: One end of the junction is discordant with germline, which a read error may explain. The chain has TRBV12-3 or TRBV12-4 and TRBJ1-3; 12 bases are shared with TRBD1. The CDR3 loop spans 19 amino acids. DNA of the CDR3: TGTGCCAGCAGTTTTGGGACAGGGGGCATCCCCTCCTCTGGAAACACCAAATATTTT. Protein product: CASSFGTGGIPSSGNTKYF.

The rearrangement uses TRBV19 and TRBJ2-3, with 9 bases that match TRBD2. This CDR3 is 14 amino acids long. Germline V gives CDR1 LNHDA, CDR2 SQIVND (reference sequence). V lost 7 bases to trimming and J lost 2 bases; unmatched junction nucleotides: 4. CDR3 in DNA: TGTGCCAGTACGGGCGGGAGGGCCACAGATACGCAGTATTTT. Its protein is CASTGGRATDTQYF.

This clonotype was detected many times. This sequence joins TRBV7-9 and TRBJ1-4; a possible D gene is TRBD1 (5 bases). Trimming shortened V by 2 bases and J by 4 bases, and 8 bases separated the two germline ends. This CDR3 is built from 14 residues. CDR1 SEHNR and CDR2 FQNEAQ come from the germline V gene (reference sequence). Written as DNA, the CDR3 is TGTGCCAGCAGCTTACAGGGCTATAATGAAAAACTGTTTTTT. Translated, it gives CASSLQGYNEKLFF.

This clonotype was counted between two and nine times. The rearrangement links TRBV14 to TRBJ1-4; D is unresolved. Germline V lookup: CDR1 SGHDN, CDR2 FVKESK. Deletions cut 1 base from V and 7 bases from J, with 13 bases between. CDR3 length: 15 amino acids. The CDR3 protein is CASSQAWSGGEKLFF. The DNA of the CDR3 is TGTGCCAGCAGCCAAGCTTGGTCAGGCGGTGAAAAACTGTTTTTT.

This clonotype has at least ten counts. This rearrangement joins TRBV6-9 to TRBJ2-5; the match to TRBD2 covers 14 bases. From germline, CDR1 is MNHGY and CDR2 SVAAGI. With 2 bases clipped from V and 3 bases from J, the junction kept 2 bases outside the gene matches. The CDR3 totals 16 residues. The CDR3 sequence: CASSYTTSGREETQYF. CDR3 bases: TGTGCCAGCAGTTATACGACTAGCGGGAGGGAAGAGACCCAGTACTTC.

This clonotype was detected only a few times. The CDR3 coding sequence is TGTGCCAGCAGCCACAGCGGTGGTAGCGGATCCCTAGCCAAAAACATTCAGTACTTC. Translating it yields CASSHSGGSGSLAKNIQYF. The chain has TRBV3-1 and TRBJ2-4, with D possibly TRBD2 on 6 matching bases. CDR1 is LGHDT, CDR2 YNNKEL, per germline (reference sequence). Trimming cost V 3 bases and J 0 bases, with 21 bases left between them. The CDR3 extends over 19 amino acids.

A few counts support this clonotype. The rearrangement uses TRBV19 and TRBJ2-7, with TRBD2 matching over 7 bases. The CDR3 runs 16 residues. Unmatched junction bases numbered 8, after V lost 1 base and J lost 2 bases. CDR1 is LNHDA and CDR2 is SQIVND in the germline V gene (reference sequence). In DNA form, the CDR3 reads TGTGCCAGTAGTATAGCGTCTAGCGGAGTCACCTACGAGCAGTACTTC. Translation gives CASSIASSGVTYEQYF.

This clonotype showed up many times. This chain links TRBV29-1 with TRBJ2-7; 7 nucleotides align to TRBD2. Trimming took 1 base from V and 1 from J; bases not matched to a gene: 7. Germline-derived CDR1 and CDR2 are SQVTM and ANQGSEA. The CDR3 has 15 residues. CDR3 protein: CSVEGLAEGSYEQYF. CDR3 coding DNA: TGCAGCGTTGAAGGGCTAGCGGAAGGATCCTACGAGCAGTACTTC.

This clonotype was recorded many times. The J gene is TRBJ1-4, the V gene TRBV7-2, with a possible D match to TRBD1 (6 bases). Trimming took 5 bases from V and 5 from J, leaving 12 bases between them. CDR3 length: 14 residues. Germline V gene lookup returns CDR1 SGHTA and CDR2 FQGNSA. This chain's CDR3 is CASSRQDSNEKLFF. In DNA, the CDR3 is TGTGCCAGCAGCCGACAGGACTCCAATGAAAAACTGTTTTTT.

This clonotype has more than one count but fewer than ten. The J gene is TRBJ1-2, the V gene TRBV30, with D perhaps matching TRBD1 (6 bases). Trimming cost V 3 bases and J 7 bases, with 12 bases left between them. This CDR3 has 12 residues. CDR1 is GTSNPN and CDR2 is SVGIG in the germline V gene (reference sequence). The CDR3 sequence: CAWRQDSTGYTF. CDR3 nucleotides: TGTGCCTGGAGGCAGGACAGCACTGGCTACACCTTC.

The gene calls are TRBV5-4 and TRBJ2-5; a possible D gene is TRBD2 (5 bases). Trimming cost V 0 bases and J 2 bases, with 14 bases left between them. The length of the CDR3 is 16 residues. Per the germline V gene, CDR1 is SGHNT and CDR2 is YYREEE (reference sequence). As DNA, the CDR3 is TGTGCCAGCAGCTTGGCTGGACTTGGCCCTCAAGAGACCCAGTACTTC. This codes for CASSLAGLGPQETQYF.

This CDR3 is CASSLLAGDFGEQFF. The CDR3 nucleotides are TGTGCCAGCAGCCTACTAGCGGGAGACTTTGGAGAGCAGTTCTTC. This sequence joins TRBV28 and TRBJ2-1; 11 bases are a match to TRBD2. Germline V lookup: CDR1 MDHEN, CDR2 SYDVKM. This CDR3 contains 15 residues. V lost 6 bases and J lost 10; bases outside the gene matches: 11. Drawing the rest from reference TRBV28 and TRBJ2-1, the complete variable domain is DVKVTQSSRYLVKRTGEKVFLECVQDMDHENMFWYRQDPGLGLRLIYFSYDVKMKEKGDIPEGYSVSREKKERFSLILESASTNQTSMYLCASSLLAGDFGEQFFGPGTRLTVL.

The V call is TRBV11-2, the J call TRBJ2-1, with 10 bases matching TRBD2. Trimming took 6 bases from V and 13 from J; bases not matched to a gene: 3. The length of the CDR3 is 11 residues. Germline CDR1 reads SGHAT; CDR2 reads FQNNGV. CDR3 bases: TGTGCCAGCAGTCCTAGCGGGAGCCAGTTCTTC. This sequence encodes CASSPSGSQFF.

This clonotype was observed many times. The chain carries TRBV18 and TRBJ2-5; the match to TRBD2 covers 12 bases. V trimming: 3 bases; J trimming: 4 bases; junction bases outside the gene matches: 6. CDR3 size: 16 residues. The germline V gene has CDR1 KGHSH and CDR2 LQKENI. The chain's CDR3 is CASSPQLAGGGETQYF. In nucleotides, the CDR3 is TGTGCCAGCTCACCCCAACTAGCGGGAGGTGGAGAGACCCAGTACTTC.

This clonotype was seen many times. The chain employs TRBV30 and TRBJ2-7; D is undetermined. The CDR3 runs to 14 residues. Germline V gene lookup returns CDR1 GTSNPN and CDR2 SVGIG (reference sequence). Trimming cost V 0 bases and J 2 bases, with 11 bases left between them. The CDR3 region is CAWSVRQGPYEQYF. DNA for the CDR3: TGTGCCTGGAGTGTACGTCAAGGACCCTACGAGCAGTACTTC.

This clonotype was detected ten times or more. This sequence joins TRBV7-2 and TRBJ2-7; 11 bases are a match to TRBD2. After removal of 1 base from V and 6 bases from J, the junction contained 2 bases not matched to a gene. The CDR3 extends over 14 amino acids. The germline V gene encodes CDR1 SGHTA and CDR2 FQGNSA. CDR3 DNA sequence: TGTGCCAGCAGCTTAGATAGCGGGAGGGTCGAGCAGTACTTC. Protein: CASSLDSGRVEQYF.

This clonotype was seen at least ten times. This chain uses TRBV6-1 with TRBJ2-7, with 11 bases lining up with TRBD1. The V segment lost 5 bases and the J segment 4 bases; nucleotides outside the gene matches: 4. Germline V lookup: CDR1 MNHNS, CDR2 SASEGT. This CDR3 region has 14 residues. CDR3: CASSLRDRGYEQYF. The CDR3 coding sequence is TGTGCCAGCAGTCTCCGGGACAGGGGGTACGAGCAGTACTTC.

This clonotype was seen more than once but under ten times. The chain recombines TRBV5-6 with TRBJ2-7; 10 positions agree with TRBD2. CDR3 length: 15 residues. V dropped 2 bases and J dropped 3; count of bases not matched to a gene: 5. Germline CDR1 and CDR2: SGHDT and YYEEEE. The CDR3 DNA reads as TGTGCCAGCAGCTTCATAGCGGGAGGAGACTACGAGCAGTACTTC. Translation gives CASSFIAGGDYEQYF.

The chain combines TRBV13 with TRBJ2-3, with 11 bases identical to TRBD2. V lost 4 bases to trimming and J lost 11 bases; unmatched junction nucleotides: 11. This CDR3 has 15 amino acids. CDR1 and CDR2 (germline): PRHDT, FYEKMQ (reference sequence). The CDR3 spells CASSYALAGGDGQYF. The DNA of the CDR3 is TGTGCCAGCAGCTACGCCCTAGCGGGGGGAGACGGGCAGTATTTT. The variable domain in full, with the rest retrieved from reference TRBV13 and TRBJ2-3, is AAGVIQSPRHLIKEKRETATLKCYPIPRHDTVYWYQQGPGQDPQFLISFYEKMQSDKGSIPDRFSAQQFSDYHSELNMSSLELGDSALYFCASSYALAGGDGQYFGPGTRLTVL.

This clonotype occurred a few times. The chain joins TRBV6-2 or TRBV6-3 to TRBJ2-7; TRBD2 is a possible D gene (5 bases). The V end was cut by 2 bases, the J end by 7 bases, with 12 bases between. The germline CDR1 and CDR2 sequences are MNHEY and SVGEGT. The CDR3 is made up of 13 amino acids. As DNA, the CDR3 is TGTGCCAGCAGTTACGGGTCCACGGGGGAGCAGTACTTC. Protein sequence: CASSYGSTGEQYF.

CDR3 nucleotide sequence: TGTGCCAGCAGTCGCACCGCGGCTGGGGCCAACGTCCTGACTTTC. Amino acids: CASSRTAAGANVLTF. V is TRBV12-3 or TRBV12-4 and J is TRBJ2-6; D uncertain. CDR3 length equals 15 residues. V lost 5 bases, J lost 2 bases, and 10 bases lay in between.

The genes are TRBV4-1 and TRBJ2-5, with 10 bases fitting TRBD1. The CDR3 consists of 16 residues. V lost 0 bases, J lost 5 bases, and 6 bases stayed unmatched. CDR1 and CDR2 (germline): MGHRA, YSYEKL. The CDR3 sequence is CASSQDQTGGWETQYF. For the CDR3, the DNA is TGCGCCAGCAGCCAAGACCAGACAGGGGGCTGGGAGACCCAGTACTTC.

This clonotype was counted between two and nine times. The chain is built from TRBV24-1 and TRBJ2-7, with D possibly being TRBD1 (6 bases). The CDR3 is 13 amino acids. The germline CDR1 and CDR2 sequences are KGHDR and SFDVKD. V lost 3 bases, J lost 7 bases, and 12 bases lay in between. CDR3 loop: CATSDIQGNEQYF. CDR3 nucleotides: TGTGCCACCAGTGATATTCAGGGGAATGAGCAGTACTTC.

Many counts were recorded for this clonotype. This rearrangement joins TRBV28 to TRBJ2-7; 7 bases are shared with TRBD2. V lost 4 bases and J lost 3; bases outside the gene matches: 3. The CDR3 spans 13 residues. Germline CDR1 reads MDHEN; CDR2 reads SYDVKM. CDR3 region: CASSYGGSYEQYF. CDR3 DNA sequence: TGTGCCAGCAGTTACGGCGGGAGCTACGAGCAGTACTTC.

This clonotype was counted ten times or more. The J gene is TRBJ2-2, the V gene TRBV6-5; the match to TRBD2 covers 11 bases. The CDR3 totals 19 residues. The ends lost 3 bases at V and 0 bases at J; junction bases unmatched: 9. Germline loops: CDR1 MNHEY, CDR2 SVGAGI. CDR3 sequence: CASSYSISGRAPNTGELFF. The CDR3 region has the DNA TGTGCCAGCAGTTATTCGATTAGCGGGAGGGCCCCGAACACCGGGGAGCTGTTTTTT.